The clone carrying this T cell receptor (beta chain) was observed a few times. The data derive from a study of T-cell memory formation after mild COVID-19. Each CDR3 protein is one row after TCRdb ran MiXCR on the 5' RACE reads. This table has under 450,000 distinct CDR3 sequences, around an eighth appearing once. Germline lookup yields CDR1 DFQATT and CDR2 SNEGSKA (reference sequence). The CDR3 is 16 amino acids. V lost 0 bases and J 14 bases, leaving 25 bases between the germline ends. This TCR was sampled from a man younger than 35 who had mild COVID-19 (a few samples of this study predate the infection). Cell type and time point are not known. The sample comprised PBMCs or a T cell subset sorted from them (not recorded which). V usage is TRBV20-1 and J usage is TRBJ2-2, with D possibly TRBD1 on 5 matching bases. The CDR3 sequence: CSARDGPGSYPNTLFF. The CDR3, as DNA: TGCAGTGCTAGAGATGGGCCAGGGTCATATCCGAACACTCTGTTTTTT.